This T cell receptor beta chain emerged from a study of blood T cells in healthy people across ages. Study information: Every two T cells gave about one barcoded beta molecule via template switching. Study-level points and caveats: With naive T cell percentage, TCR beta diversity showed a strong correlation. Higher diversity, along with more naive CD4+ cells, distinguished long-lived donors from aged donors. Donor CMV infection status was unknown, possibly confounding age-related changes in expanded clonotypes.

PCR was performed a second time for about 7 to 12 cycles using a sample-barcoded 5' primer and a J-beta primer mix. TCRdb analysed the 5' RACE reads with MiXCR anew, one entry per CDR3 protein. The table lists nearly 1 million distinct CDR3 sequences, roughly half of them singletons, with 20% to 25% in the top ten. Per germline, CDR1 MDHEN and CDR2 SYDVKM. The CDR3 is 14 residues long. The V end lost 6 bases, the J end lost 1 base, and 12 bases lay between the germline ends. As regards this clonotype: Antigen unknown.

The rearrangement links TRBV28 to TRBJ1-1; a possible D gene is TRBD1 (5 bases). The TCR was taken from a woman aged 55-75 years in good health. Input material: blood. The CDR3 is CASRVGRTNTEAFF. DNA of the CDR3: TGTGCCAGCAGGGTGGGACGGACGAACACTGAAGCTTTCTTT.